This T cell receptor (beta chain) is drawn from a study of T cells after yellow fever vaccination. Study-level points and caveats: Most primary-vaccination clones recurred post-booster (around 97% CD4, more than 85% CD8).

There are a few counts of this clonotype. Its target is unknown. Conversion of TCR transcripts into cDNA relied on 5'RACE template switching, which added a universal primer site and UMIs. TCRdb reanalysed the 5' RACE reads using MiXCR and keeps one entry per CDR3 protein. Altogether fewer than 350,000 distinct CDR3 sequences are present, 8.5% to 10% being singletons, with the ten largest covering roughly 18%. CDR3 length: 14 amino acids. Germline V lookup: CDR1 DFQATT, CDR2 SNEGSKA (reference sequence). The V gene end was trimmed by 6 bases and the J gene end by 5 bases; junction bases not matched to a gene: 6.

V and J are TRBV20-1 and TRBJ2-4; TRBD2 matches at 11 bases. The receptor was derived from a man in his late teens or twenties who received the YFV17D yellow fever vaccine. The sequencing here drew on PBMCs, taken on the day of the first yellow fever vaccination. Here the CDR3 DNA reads TGCAGTGCAAATCTAGCGGGGGGACAAAACATTCAGTACTTC. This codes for CSANLAGGQNIQYF.